Reported below is one T cell receptor (beta chain). Its antigen is undetermined. These data belong to a study of shared clonotypes between healthy human individuals. Study at large: There were three CD4 naive, three CD4 memory, two CD8 naive and one CD8 memory plates per donor. Notes on the study in general: Naive subsets typically showed greater estimated richness than memory subsets. The genetic and exposure-history diversity represented was limited by few donors.

Germline CDR1 SGHTA, CDR2 FQGNSA. CDR3 length equals 18 residues. V was pared by 1 base and J by 2 bases, with 20 bases between. Samples underwent the assay at deep level. Generated by immunoSEQ multiplex PCR, the TCRdb table keeps only in-frame clones and is missing some. The sample has around 350,000 clones, about 73% seen once. The sequence came from a man in his thirties or forties in good health. Material for sequencing was memory CD4+ T cells sorted from blood. Regarding subset: CD45RA-negative fraction. The chain couples TRBV7-2 to TRBJ1-2; TRBD1 is a possible D gene (5 bases). Here the CDR3 DNA reads TGTGCCAGCAGCTTAGGGGGTCCATTGGGACTTGCAAACTATGGCTACACCTTC. Translating gives CASSLGGPLGLANYGYTF.